The 23 T cell receptor beta chains below come from one sample, sequenced in a study of blood T cell repertoires in COVID-19. The repertoire was sequenced with immunoSEQ multiplex PCR; TCRdb's copy has only in-frame clones and lacks some. The repertoire holds around 370,000 clones, with around 89% as singletons. What was sequenced was peripheral blood. The receptors here all came from a man between 18 and 29 years old with active or convalescent COVID-19.

This rearrangement joins TRBV7-9 to TRBJ2-2, with a tentative D call TRBD2 (5 bases). V was pared by 3 bases and J by 0 bases, with 17 bases between. The germline gives CDR1 SEHNR, CDR2 FQNEAQ (reference sequence). This CDR3 spans 18 amino acids. In DNA, the CDR3 is TGTGCCAGCAGCTTGATATTTGGCGCGGGCACGAACACCGGGGAGCTGTTTTTT. This translates into CASSLIFGAGTNTGELFF.

The chain carries TRBV21-1 and TRBJ2-3; the D call TRBD2 from the table was never checked on the DNA. TRBV21-1 has pseudogene status. The CDR3 totals 15 residues. CDR3 loop: CASSIKRRCTDTQYF. CDR3 DNA sequence: TGTGCCAGCAGCATAAAGCGTAGGTGCACAGATACGCAGTATTTT.

The V gene is TRBV9, the J gene TRBJ2-3; no clear D. Germline V gene sequence: CDR1 SGDLS, CDR2 YYNGEE. CDR3 length: 15 residues. V was clipped by 6 bases and J by 1 base, with 15 bases between them. For the CDR3, the DNA is TGTGCCAGCACCCGACTCGATAGCCGCACAGATACGCAGTATTTT. Its protein product is CASTRLDSRTDTQYF.

J is TRBJ2-3 and V is TRBV19; 7 nucleotides line up with TRBD2. The CDR3 covers 16 residues. CDR1 and CDR2 (germline): LNHDA, SQIVND (reference sequence). Unmatched junction bases numbered 12, after V lost 6 bases and J lost 3 bases. DNA of the CDR3: TGTGCCAGTAGCGTTGGGGCGGGAGTGTTGACAGATACGCAGTATTTT. Amino acid sequence: CASSVGAGVLTDTQYF.

This clone was detected only once. The chain combines TRBV5-4 with TRBJ2-1; 7 nucleotides align to TRBD2. The ends lost 0 bases at V and 5 bases at J; junction bases unmatched: 5. The CDR3 is 15 residues long. Germline V lookup: CDR1 SGHNT, CDR2 YYREEE (reference sequence). The CDR3 DNA reads TGTGCCAGCAGCTTGGTAGCGGGCGAAAACAATGAGCAGTTCTTC. This sequence encodes CASSLVAGENNEQFF. Drawing the rest from reference TRBV5-4 and TRBJ2-1, the complete variable domain is ETGVTQSPTHLIKTRGQQVTLRCSSQSGHNTVSWYQQALGQGPQFIFQYYREEENGRGNFPPRFSGLQFPNYSSELNVNALELDDSALYLCASSLVAGENNEQFFGPGTRLTVL.

This clone was observed a single time. The chain combines TRBV27 with TRBJ1-4; a possible D gene is TRBD1 (5 bases). Trimming took 4 bases from V and 7 from J, leaving 13 bases between them. In germline, CDR1 is MNHEY, CDR2 SMNVEV (reference sequence). The CDR3 runs to 14 residues. The CDR3 sequence: CASSWGGVGEKLFF. Here the CDR3 DNA reads TGTGCCAGCAGTTGGGGAGGGGTGGGTGAAAAACTGTTTTTT.

V gene TRBV20-1 combines with J gene TRBJ1-5; 8 nucleotides match TRBD1. V shed 3 bases, J shed 5 bases, and the junction held 9 bases outside the gene matches. Germline CDR1 DFQATT, CDR2 SNEGSKA (reference sequence). This CDR3 has 15 residues. The CDR3 loop reads CSASRIRQGYQPQHF. The CDR3 DNA follows: TGCAGTGCTAGTAGAATTCGACAGGGGTATCAGCCCCAGCATTTT.

V and J are TRBV24-1 and TRBJ2-2; D call uncertain. Germline values: CDR1 KGHDR, CDR2 SFDVKD. This CDR3 spans 14 amino acids. The V and J ends lost 2 bases and 0 bases respectively, with 3 bases between them. CDR3: CATSDYSNTGELFF. Here the CDR3 DNA reads TGTGCCACCAGTGATTACTCGAACACCGGGGAGCTGTTTTTT.

The chain combines TRBV19 with TRBJ2-1; 11 bases are a match to TRBD2. V lost 4 bases and J lost 3; bases outside the gene matches: 11. The CDR3 runs to 18 residues. Germline V gives CDR1 LNHDA, CDR2 SQIVND (reference sequence). The CDR3 here is CASSTNPGTSGYYNEQFF. The CDR3 DNA is TGTGCCAGTAGTACAAACCCCGGGACTAGCGGTTACTACAATGAGCAGTTCTTC.

The CDR3 region is CASSLSGGSTYEQYF. The DNA for the CDR3 is TGTGCCAGCAGTTTATCAGGGGGTTCGACCTACGAGCAGTACTTC. The rearrangement uses TRBV27 and TRBJ2-7; TRBD1 might be the D (6 bases). The CDR3 covers 15 residues. The V gene's germline CDR1 is MNHEY and CDR2 SMNVEV (reference sequence). The V and J ends lost 0 bases and 2 bases respectively, with 11 bases between them.

The V and J genes are TRBV5-6 and TRBJ1-3, with D maybe TRBD1 (5 bases). The CDR3 is 15 amino acids. Germline CDR1 reads SGHDT; CDR2 reads YYEEEE. V shed 2 bases and J shed 4 bases, with 13 bases lying between them. The DNA for the CDR3 is TGTGCCAGCAGCTTCAACGTAGGGGCAGGAAACACCATATATTTT. Its translation is CASSFNVGAGNTIYF.

The genes are TRBV29-1 and TRBJ2-3; D is perhaps TRBD2 (5 bases). The CDR3 has 14 residues. V was cut by 4 bases and J by 4 bases, with 15 bases left in between. Per the germline V gene, CDR1 is SQVTM and CDR2 is ANQGSEA. The CDR3 loop reads CSVAKQAGSDTQYF. CDR3 nucleotide sequence: TGCAGCGTTGCGAAGCAGGCGGGTTCAGATACGCAGTATTTT.

CDR3 sequence: CASSPEGEPLHF. The CDR3 coding sequence is TGTGCCAGCAGCCCCGAGGGGGAACCCCTCCACTTT. The chain has TRBV9 and TRBJ1-6, with D maybe TRBD1 (6 bases). Looked up from germline, CDR1 is SGDLS and CDR2 is YYNGEE. The CDR3 is 12 amino acids. V lost 4 bases to trimming and J lost 12 bases, with 11 bases between them.

The chain employs TRBV6-5 and TRBJ1-2, with 7 bases fitting TRBD1. The CDR3 loop spans 16 amino acids. Germline-derived CDR1 and CDR2 are MNHEY and SVGAGI. V lost 2 bases to trimming and J lost 0 bases; unmatched junction nucleotides: 6. As DNA, the CDR3 is TGTGCCAGCAGTTACCAGGGGGACAGCGCTAACTATGGCTACACCTTC. Its protein is CASSYQGDSANYGYTF.

In DNA form, the CDR3 reads TGTGCCAGCAGTTACAGCTGGAGAAAGGCCGGGGAGCTGTTTTTT. Translated, it gives CASSYSWRKAGELFF. This chain connects TRBV6-6 to TRBJ2-2; D call uncertain. The CDR3 has 15 amino acids. V lost 2 bases and J 6 bases, leaving 13 bases between the germline ends. The germline CDR1 and CDR2 sequences are MNHNY and SVGAGI (reference sequence).

V usage is TRBV15 and J usage is TRBJ1-1, with TRBD1 matching over 7 bases. Germline-derived CDR1 and CDR2 are LNHNV and YYDKDF (reference sequence). Unmatched junction bases numbered 3, after V lost 5 bases and J lost 3 bases. The CDR3 has 13 amino acids. CDR3 region: CATSSRGDTEAFF. The CDR3 DNA reads TGTGCCACCAGCTCCAGGGGGGACACTGAAGCTTTCTTT.

CDR3 protein: CASSFFAGAGELFF. DNA of the CDR3: TGTGCCAGCAGTTTCTTCGCAGGGGCCGGGGAGCTGTTTTTT. The chain recombines TRBV27 with TRBJ2-2; possible D gene TRBD1, 6 bases. CDR3 length: 14 residues. V was pared by 3 bases and J by 6 bases, with 11 bases between. Germline loops: CDR1 MNHEY, CDR2 SMNVEV (reference sequence).

The chain recombines TRBV12-5 with TRBJ2-1; TRBD2 agrees at 7 bases. The CDR3 consists of 18 residues. CDR1 LGHNT and CDR2 FRNRAP come from the germline V gene. After removal of 2 bases from V and 8 bases from J, the junction contained 18 bases not matched to a gene. The CDR3 DNA reads TGTGCTAGTGGTTTGAGCCCCAATGGGGGGGGGTGGTTTTATGAGCAGTTCTTC. This encodes CASGLSPNGGGWFYEQFF.

The J gene is TRBJ2-7, the V gene TRBV28; D is possibly TRBD1 (6 bases). This CDR3 contains 17 residues. V lost 2 bases to trimming and J lost 5 bases, with 22 bases between them. In germline, CDR1 is MDHEN, CDR2 SYDVKM. The CDR3 is CASSLDRLQKRPHEQYF. DNA of the CDR3: TGTGCCAGCAGTTTAGACAGGCTCCAGAAGAGACCCCACGAGCAGTACTTC.

This clone was found a few times. The rearrangement links TRBV4-3 to TRBJ2-3; D perhaps matches TRBD2 (6 bases). CDR3 size: 16 residues. Looked up from germline, CDR1 is LGHNA and CDR2 is YSLEER. The V end was cut by 0 bases, the J end by 5 bases, with 15 bases between. The CDR3 is CASSQDDGREKDTQYF. The CDR3 DNA reads as TGCGCCAGCAGCCAAGATGATGGACGGGAGAAAGATACGCAGTATTTT.

The chain employs TRBV6-5 and TRBJ2-7; 7 positions agree with TRBD1. The CDR3 covers 14 residues. Per germline, CDR1 MNHEY and CDR2 SVGAGI. With 6 bases clipped from V and 3 bases from J, the junction kept 8 bases outside the gene matches. CDR3 sequence reads: CASRVGTVDYEQYF. The CDR3 region has the DNA TGTGCCAGCAGGGTCGGGACAGTCGACTACGAGCAGTACTTC.

J is TRBJ2-5 and V is TRBV5-1, with 7 bases matching TRBD2. V dropped 4 bases and J dropped 4; count of bases not matched to a gene: 4. Germline loops: CDR1 SGHRS, CDR2 YFSETQ. The CDR3 runs to 13 residues. This CDR3 is CASSSGTGETQYF. In nucleotides, the CDR3 is TGCGCCAGCAGCAGCGGGACGGGAGAGACCCAGTACTTC.

The chain recombines TRBV9 with TRBJ2-3, with 8 bases that match TRBD2. This CDR3 region has 17 residues. Trimming cost V 2 bases and J 6 bases; bases outside gene matches: 14. In germline, CDR1 is SGDLS, CDR2 YYNGEE. The CDR3 reads CASSVAGPGLGGDTQYF. DNA for the CDR3: TGTGCCAGCAGCGTGGCCGGACCGGGACTAGGAGGGGATACGCAGTATTTT.